This is a list of T cell receptor beta chains from one sample in a study of blood T cell repertoires in COVID-19. Only in-frame clones appear in the TCRdb table, and some are missing; sequencing was by immunoSEQ multiplex PCR. The data show about 94,000 clones, about 86% seen once. Sample: peripheral blood. The receptor source for this set is a man aged 55 to 69 with acute or convalescent COVID-19. The CDR3 runs from the conserved cysteine through the conserved F or W. A D gene is named only where the DNA matches it firmly. Size values are once, few and many counts, or a class for expanded clones, and some rows have none.

TRBJ1-5 | TRBV13 | . | . | TGTGCCAGCAGCGCCGGGGGGAGGTTGGTTCAGCCCCAGCATTTT | CASSAGGRLVQPQHF
TRBJ1-2 | TRBV6-5 | once | . | TGTGCCAGCAGTAACGCGGACAGTGGCTACACCTTC | CASSNADSGYTF
TRBJ2-7 | TRBV21-1 | . | . | TGTGCCAGCAGCAAAACGCCCAGGGGGAGCTCCTACGAGCAGTACTTC | CASSKTPRGSSYEQYF
TRBJ2-3 | TRBV9 | . | . | TGTGCCAGCAGCGCCAGAATGTCAGATACGCAGTATTTT | CASSARMSDTQYF
TRBJ1-2 | TRBV7-3 | . | TRBD1 | TGTGCCAGCAGCCGGGACAGAAACGATGGCTACACCTTC | CASSRDRNDGYTF
TRBJ2-1 | TRBV29-1 | . | . | TGCAGCGTTGAACAGGTGGACAATGAGCAGTTCTTC | CSVEQVDNEQFF
TRBJ2-2 | TRBV10-3 | . | . | TGTGCCATCAGTGAGCCACAGAGGAACACCGGGGAGCTGTTTTTT | CAISEPQRNTGELFF
TRBJ2-3 | TRBV27 | . | . | TGTGCCAGCTGCCCCCGGATAGCAGAGGGATACACAGATACGCAGTATTTT | CASCPRIAEGYTDTQYF
TRBJ1-2 | TRBV11-2 | . | . | TGTGCCAGCAGCCCGGCCGGGGACTATGGCTACACCTTC | CASSPAGDYGYTF
TRBJ1-1 | TRBV7-8 | . | TRBD1 | TGTGCCAGCAGACGACAGGGGGACACTGAAGCTTTCTTT | CASRRQGDTEAFF
TRBJ1-2 | TRBV6-2/TRBV6-3 | . | TRBD1 | TGTGCCAGCAGTTCGGGACAGGGGAGTCGCTCCTCCTATGGCTACACCTTC | CASSSGQGSRSSYGYTF
TRBJ1-2 | TRBV5-1 | few | . | TGCGCCAGCAGCTTGGGCGTCACCTATGGCTACACCTTC | CASSLGVTYGYTF
TRBJ1-4 | TRBV5-1 | . | TRBD1 | TGCGCCAGCAGCTTACAGGGGTTTAATGAAAAACTGTTTTTT | CASSLQGFNEKLFF
TRBJ1-6 | TRBV6-1 | few | TRBD1 | TGTGCCAGCAGTGAAGCCGGGACAGCAAATTCACCCCTCCACTTT | CASSEAGTANSPLHF
TRBJ2-2 | TRBV18 | . | TRBD1 | TGTGCCAGCTCACCAAGGACAGGGGGTGACACCGGGGAGCTGTTTTTT | CASSPRTGGDTGELFF
TRBJ2-7 | TRBV27 | few | TRBD1 | TGTGCCAGCAGTCCCACTCGGACAGGGGTAGTCTACGAGCAGTACTTC | CASSPTRTGVVYEQYF
TRBJ1-5 | TRBV4-1 | . | . | TGCGCCAGCAGCCAAACAGGGAGCAATCAGCCCCAGCATTTT | CASSQTGSNQPQHF
TRBJ2-1 | TRBV3-1/TRBV3-2 | . | . | TGTGCCAGCAGCGCCTGGGGGGGCCCCTACAATGAGCAGTTCTTC | CASSAWGGPYNEQFF
TRBJ2-1 | TRBV7-2 | once | TRBD1 | TGTGCCAGCAGCTTAGTGGCGACAGGGGGTGATGAGCAGTTCTTC | CASSLVATGGDEQFF
TRBJ2-1 | TRBV6-5 | . | . | TGTGCCACAGGACAGAGCTCCTACAATGAGCAGTTCTTC | CATGQSSYNEQFF
TRBJ1-5 | TRBV6-5 | . | . | TGTGCCAGCAGTTCAAACAGGCTAGACAATCAGCCCCAGCATTTT | CASSSNRLDNQPQHF
TRBJ1-1 | TRBV11-2 | . | . | TGTGCCAGCAGCCAGATGATTCGGGTCGCGGGCACTGAAGCTTTCTTT | CASSQMIRVAGTEAFF